The T cell receptor beta chain under discussion was sequenced for a study of CD8 T cells in ankylosing spondylitis. Broader study findings: Characteristic, it appeared, of ankylosing spondylitis blood was a TCR beta motif of roughly eight highly homologous variants.

Via MiXCR, TCRdb re-called the 5' RACE reads, giving one row per CDR3 protein. The data show hundreds of thousands of distinct CDR3 sequences, roughly an eighth seen once. A remark on this clonotype: The antigen is unknown.

The CDR3 contains 13 residues. V lost 2 bases, J lost 4 bases, and 9 bases lay in between. This sequence was found in a male donor with ankylosing spondylitis. The specimen sequenced was blood, either unsorted or a sorted T cell fraction (not recorded which). The chain uses TRBV12-3 or TRBV12-4 and TRBJ2-7; a weak D match, TRBD2 (5 bases). CDR3 sequence: CASSLTREYEQYF. The CDR3 bases are TGTGCCAGCAGTTTAACTAGGGAATACGAGCAGTACTTC.